These 30 T cell receptor beta chains were sequenced from one sample in a study of a mutant IDH1 vaccine in newly diagnosed glioma. Time point noted: baseline, week 1 (first vaccination visit). Described treatment: pre-vaccination baseline after standard-of-care therapy. Some clones are missing from TCRdb's copy, which holds only in-frame ones; the method was immunoSEQ multiplex PCR. The table lists 60,000 to 75,000 clones, 80% to 90% of them singletons. The starting material was peripheral blood mononuclear cells (PBMCs), obtained from a glioma patient treated with radiotherapy, temozolomide or both. All receptors derive from a woman aged 18-29 years with glioma. Some clones in this sample may be carry-over from other donors' samples.

This clone occurred a few times. V and J are TRBV5-1 and TRBJ2-7; D gene unclear. The CDR3 covers 12 residues. Trimming shortened V by 4 bases and J by 4 bases, and 9 bases separated the two germline ends. Looked up from germline, CDR1 is SGHRS and CDR2 is YFSETQ. The CDR3 bases are TGCGCCAGCAGCGGAAAGATGTACGAGCAGTACTTC. Translated, it gives CASSGKMYEQYF.

In its sample, this clone was seen a few times. Other DNA sequences in this sample translate to the same CDR3. The chain is built from TRBV5-1 and TRBJ1-1, with D unresolved. The V and J ends lost 0 bases and 1 base respectively, with 4 bases between them. The CDR3 runs to 13 residues. Germline CDR1 reads SGHRS; CDR2 reads YFSETQ. CDR3 bases: TGCGCCAGCAGCTTGGGAGGGAACACTGAAGCTTTCTTT. Translation: CASSLGGNTEAFF.

This chain links TRBV29-1 with TRBJ2-1; possibly TRBD1 for D (7 bases). The germline V gene has CDR1 SQVTM and CDR2 ANQGSEA. The CDR3 runs 15 residues. V dropped 5 bases and J dropped 4 bases, with 18 bases sitting between them. The CDR3 protein is CSVILGRGEYNEQFF. Here the CDR3 DNA reads TGCAGCGTTATATTGGGCAGGGGGGAATACAATGAGCAGTTCTTC.

This clone was counted once. V gene TRBV7-8 combines with J gene TRBJ1-5, with a weak D call TRBD1 (6 bases). V lost 5 bases and J lost 4, with 12 bases in between. This CDR3 contains 14 residues. Germline loops: CDR1 SGHVS, CDR2 FQNEAQ. The CDR3 loop is CASSRARGNQPQHF. The CDR3 nucleotides read TGTGCCAGCAGCCGGGCCAGGGGAAATCAGCCCCAGCATTTT.

This chain links TRBV6-6 with TRBJ1-2; D ambiguous. This CDR3 is 16 amino acids long. CDR1 MNHNY and CDR2 SVGAGI come from the germline V gene (reference sequence). Deletions cut 6 bases from V and 4 bases from J, with 21 bases between. The CDR3 loop is CASRERNDPRVYGYTF. As DNA, the CDR3 is TGTGCCAGCAGGGAAAGGAACGACCCCCGAGTCTATGGCTACACCTTC.

The chain links TRBV6-5 to TRBJ2-7, with 10 bases lining up with TRBD1. The CDR3 contains 13 residues. Germline V gives CDR1 MNHEY, CDR2 SVGAGI. With V trimmed by 6 bases and J by 5 bases, 4 bases remained unmatched. Here the CDR3 reads CASRDRGAHEQYF. CDR3 DNA: TGTGCCAGCAGGGACAGGGGGGCCCACGAGCAGTACTTC.

Only one count was recorded for this clone. V usage is TRBV5-4 and J usage is TRBJ2-5; 9 bases align to TRBD1. Germline V gives CDR1 SGHNT, CDR2 YYREEE (reference sequence). The CDR3 extends over 13 amino acids. V was clipped by 4 bases and J by 5 bases; unmatched bases: 3. DNA of the CDR3: TGTGCCAGCAGCGGGGACAGGGCTGAGACCCAGTACTTC. Translating it yields CASSGDRAETQYF.

V gene TRBV7-2 combines with J gene TRBJ1-2, with TRBD1 identical over 7 bases. J lost 8 bases, V lost 1 base, and 10 bases had no gene match. Germline V gene data show CDR1 as SGHTA and CDR2 as FQGNSA. This CDR3 is built from 15 residues. The CDR3 DNA reads as TGTGCCAGCAGCTTAGGGAGGGGGCGCTTACGAGGCTACACCTTC. Its translation is CASSLGRGRLRGYTF.

The chain is built from TRBV5-1 and TRBJ2-7; D tentatively fits TRBD1 or TRBD2 (7 bases each). V dropped 0 bases and J dropped 2 bases, with 12 bases sitting between them. This CDR3 has 15 amino acids. Germline values: CDR1 SGHRS, CDR2 YFSETQ. As DNA, the CDR3 is TGCGCCAGCAGCTTGGGGCAGGGGGGGGCCTACGAGCAGTACTTC. This codes for CASSLGQGGAYEQYF. The entire variable domain, with the rest obtained from reference TRBV5-1 and TRBJ2-7, is as follows: KAGVTQTPRYLIKTRGQQVTLSCSPISGHRSVSWYQQTPGQGLQFLFEYFSETQRNKGNFPGRFSGRQFSNSRSEMNVSTLELGDSALYLCASSLGQGGAYEQYFGPGTRLTVT.

This clone has just a few counts. The rearrangement links TRBV2 to TRBJ1-1, with 8 bases identical to TRBD1. The length of the CDR3 is 14 residues. The trim removed 7 bases at V and 4 bases at J, leaving 8 bases unmatched. Germline V lookup: CDR1 SNHLY, CDR2 FYNNEI. CDR3 in amino acids: CASTPDRVGTEAFF. The CDR3 nucleotides read TGTGCCAGCACCCCGGACAGGGTCGGCACTGAAGCTTTCTTT.

CDR3 DNA: TGTGCCAGCAGCAACCCGGGACAGGGTGACTATGGCTACACCTTC. It yields the protein CASSNPGQGDYGYTF. This chain uses TRBV11-1 with TRBJ1-2; 9 bases align to TRBD1. The CDR3 is 15 amino acids. Germline loops: CDR1 SGHAT, CDR2 FQDESV (reference sequence). V lost 5 bases and J lost 3; bases outside the gene matches: 7.

The chain couples TRBV29-1 to TRBJ1-1, with D tentatively TRBD1 (5 bases). The CDR3 extends over 13 amino acids. CDR1 and CDR2 (germline): SQVTM, ANQGSEA. V was clipped by 4 bases and J by 1 base, with 10 bases between them. As DNA, the CDR3 is TGCAGCGTTGGAGTCAGGGCGAACACTGAAGCTTTCTTT. Protein: CSVGVRANTEAFF.

Only one count was recorded for this clone. The chain has TRBV6-5 and TRBJ1-2; 7 nucleotides align to TRBD1. CDR1 is MNHEY, CDR2 SVGAGI, per germline. Trimming cost V 5 bases and J 6 bases; bases outside gene matches: 6. CDR3 length: 13 amino acids. Written as DNA, the CDR3 is TGTGCCAGCAGTCTCCTCGGGACAGATGGCTACACCTTC. It encodes CASSLLGTDGYTF.

The chain links TRBV10-1 to TRBJ2-7; TRBD2 matches 9 bases. The CDR3 is 17 amino acids. Unmatched junction bases numbered 12, after V lost 2 bases and J lost 4 bases. Germline CDR1 is WNHNN and CDR2 is SYGVQD (reference sequence). CDR3 amino acids: CASSEEREVEGNYEQYF. For the CDR3, the DNA is TGCGCCAGCAGTGAGGAGCGGGAGGTCGAGGGCAATTACGAGCAGTACTTC.

Of note for this clone: Germline and junction disagree at one end, which may indicate a read error. The chain uses TRBV5-8 and TRBJ2-7, with 8 nucleotides matching TRBD1. The CDR3 totals 16 residues. Germline V lookup: CDR1 SGHTS, CDR2 YDEGEE. The CDR3, as DNA: TGTGCCAGCAGATTGGACAGGGATTGGATTCTTTACGAGCAGTACTTC. Translating it yields CASRLDRDWILYEQYF.

This clone was observed a single time. J is TRBJ2-7 and V is TRBV5-1, with a possible D match to TRBD1 (6 bases). Trimming removed 5 bases from V and 5 bases from J, with 14 bases in between. The length of the CDR3 is 13 residues. CDR1 is SGHRS and CDR2 is YFSETQ in the germline V gene. The DNA for the CDR3 is TGCGCCAGCAGTCAGTTCAGGGGCCACGAGCAGTACTTC. Protein product: CASSQFRGHEQYF.

The rearrangement links TRBV7-2 to TRBJ2-5, with a weak D call TRBD1 (6 bases). Trimming stripped 1 base from V and 4 bases from J, with 10 bases between. Germline CDR1 and CDR2: SGHTA and FQGNSA. The CDR3 spans 14 residues. The CDR3 bases are TGTGCCAGCAGCTTAGAAGGGGGACGAGAGACCCAGTACTTC. This encodes CASSLEGGRETQYF.

This chain uses TRBV4-3 with TRBJ2-3; tentative D call: TRBD1 (5 bases). Germline V gives CDR1 LGHNA, CDR2 YSLEER. V was trimmed by 0 bases and J by 7 bases, leaving 14 bases between them. CDR3 length: 15 residues. CDR3 bases: TGCGCCAGCAGCCAAGAGGCCCCCTGGGGCTATACGCAGTATTTT. Translating it yields CASSQEAPWGYTQYF.

The chain recombines TRBV5-1 with TRBJ2-7; maybe TRBD2 (6 bases). The CDR3 extends over 15 amino acids. V was clipped by 4 bases and J by 1 base, with 15 bases between them. Looked up from germline, CDR1 is SGHRS and CDR2 is YFSETQ. This chain's CDR3 is CASSDGGTNSYEQYF. CDR3 DNA: TGCGCCAGCAGCGACGGCGGGACGAATTCCTACGAGCAGTACTTC. Full variable domain (missing parts from reference TRBV5-1 and TRBJ2-7): KAGVTQTPRYLIKTRGQQVTLSCSPISGHRSVSWYQQTPGQGLQFLFEYFSETQRNKGNFPGRFSGRQFSNSRSEMNVSTLELGDSALYLCASSDGGTNSYEQYFGPGTRLTVT.

About this clone itself: Other nucleotide sequences in the sample specify the same CDR3. The chain employs TRBV5-6 and TRBJ2-7; no firm D call. Trimming removed 2 bases from V and 3 bases from J, with 3 bases in between. This CDR3 spans 11 amino acids. Germline V gives CDR1 SGHDT, CDR2 YYEEEE. CDR3 amino acids: CASSLGYEQYF. In DNA, the CDR3 is TGTGCCAGCAGCTTAGGCTACGAGCAGTACTTC.

This rearrangement joins TRBV2 to TRBJ2-7; D possibly corresponds to TRBD1 (6 bases). Trimming removed 6 bases from V and 0 bases from J, with 6 bases in between. The CDR3 totals 12 residues. Germline V gene lookup returns CDR1 SNHLY and CDR2 FYNNEI. CDR3 residues: CASRTGSYEQYF. The CDR3 DNA reads TGTGCCAGCAGGACAGGCTCCTACGAGCAGTACTTC.

The chain carries TRBV10-2 and TRBJ1-1; D perhaps matches TRBD1 (6 bases). The CDR3 length is 16 residues. Germline lookup yields CDR1 WSHSY and CDR2 SAAADI. The V end was cut by 3 bases, the J end by 4 bases, with 18 bases between. The CDR3 bases are TGCGCCAGCAGTGAAACTTCGTGGGGGCCCAGCACTGAAGCTTTCTTT. Amino acid sequence: CASSETSWGPSTEAFF.

The chain is built from TRBV5-1 and TRBJ1-1; D is perhaps TRBD1 (5 bases). The CDR3 contains 13 residues. Germline assignment: CDR1 SGHRS and CDR2 YFSETQ. Trimming stripped 4 bases from V and 2 bases from J, with 9 bases between. The CDR3 region is CASSRDGNTEAFF. The DNA of the CDR3 is TGCGCCAGCAGCCGGGACGGAAACACTGAAGCTTTCTTT.

The chain uses TRBV7-9 and TRBJ2-7, with D perhaps assigned TRBD1 or TRBD2 (5 bases each). Trimming stripped 1 base from V and 7 bases from J, with 17 bases between. This CDR3 region has 15 residues. Germline lookup yields CDR1 SEHNR and CDR2 FQNEAQ (reference sequence). CDR3 bases: TGTGCCAGCAGCTTAGGATCGGGGACCCGCGGAGAGCAGTACTTC. Protein product: CASSLGSGTRGEQYF.

This clone was recorded only once. The chain combines TRBV30 with TRBJ1-5; D is uncertain. The germline V gene encodes CDR1 GTSNPN and CDR2 SVGIG (reference sequence). Trimming pared 1 base from V and 7 bases from J, leaving 11 bases between. The CDR3 consists of 13 residues. This CDR3 reads CAWSGGNWQPQHF. CDR3 bases: TGTGCCTGGAGTGGAGGAAACTGGCAGCCCCAGCATTTT.

V usage is TRBV27 and J usage is TRBJ2-7; D remains unclear. V was clipped by 3 bases and J by 0 bases, with 6 bases between them. The germline CDR1 and CDR2 sequences are MNHEY and SMNVEV (reference sequence). The CDR3 has 13 residues. CDR3 DNA: TGTGCCAGCAGTTTCGCGGTCTCCTACGAGCAGTACTTC. As protein: CASSFAVSYEQYF.

The CDR3, as DNA: TGTGCCAGCAGCCCCGACGGGACAGGGAGGAATTCACCCCTCCACTTT. This gives the protein CASSPDGTGRNSPLHF. The chain couples TRBV7-9 to TRBJ1-6, with TRBD1 matching over 9 bases. The junction had 9 bases not matched to a gene; V was cut back by 5 bases and J by 7 bases. CDR1 and CDR2 from the germline V gene are SEHNR and FQNEAQ (reference sequence). The length of the CDR3 is 16 residues.

The chain recombines TRBV7-9 with TRBJ1-1; D is unclear. Germline V gene lookup returns CDR1 SEHNR and CDR2 FQNEAQ (reference sequence). This CDR3 has 13 residues. V shed 9 bases and J shed 1 base, with 12 bases lying between them. CDR3 sequence reads: CASTPSRNTEAFF. The CDR3 DNA is TGTGCCAGTACGCCCTCGCGGAACACTGAAGCTTTCTTT.

The CDR3 DNA is TGTGCCAGCAGTGACAGGGGCCGGAGCAATCAGCCCCAGCATTTT. It translates to CASSDRGRSNQPQHF. V gene TRBV6-6 combines with J gene TRBJ1-5; 8 nucleotides align to TRBD1. The CDR3 is 15 amino acids. CDR1 is MNHNY and CDR2 is SVGAGI in the germline V gene (reference sequence). V shed 5 bases and J 1 base; nucleotides not matched to a gene: 4.

The chain joins TRBV5-1 to TRBJ2-7, with D perhaps assigned TRBD1 or TRBD2 (6 bases each). The CDR3 totals 15 residues. Germline CDR1 SGHRS, CDR2 YFSETQ. Trimming stripped 4 bases from V and 1 base from J, with 15 bases between. The chain's CDR3 is CASSPRQEGSYEQYF. In DNA form, the CDR3 reads TGCGCCAGCAGCCCGAGACAGGAGGGGTCCTACGAGCAGTACTTC.